The source of this TCR beta chain is a study of cytomegalovirus exposure and HLA in healthy donors. Germline V gives CDR1 LNHDA, CDR2 SQIVND (reference sequence). There are 17 residues in the CDR3. The V and J ends lost 3 bases and 0 bases, in that order; junction bases with no gene match: 8. Remarks on this clone: What it recognizes is unknown.

Clones were read by immunoSEQ multiplex PCR, and TCRdb kept only the in-frame ones, dropping some. The sample yields approximately 220,000 clones, around 90% seen once. General study findings and limits: One later analysis, an examination of the 100 to 150 validation repertoires, found that first-cohort TCR clusters tended to co-occur in them. The study designated over 150 TCR beta chains cytomegalovirus-associated.

This clonotype originated in a woman under 30 in good health and CMV-seronegative. This chain uses TRBV19 with TRBJ2-7; 10 nucleotides match TRBD1. The sequencing input was PBMCs. The CDR3 coding sequence is TGTGCCAGTAGTATGGCGGGGGGACAGGGGTACTCCTACGAGCAGTACTTC. Translating gives CASSMAGGQGYSYEQYF.